Below are 20 T cell receptor beta chains sequenced from a single sample in a study of T-cell memory formation after mild COVID-19. TCRdb re-derived calls from the 5' RACE reads in MiXCR, one entry per CDR3 protein. This sample carries some 450,000 distinct CDR3 sequences, around 20% of them seen once, and the ten largest clones take 7.5% to 10%. The sequencing sample was made of PBMCs or a T cell subset sorted from them (not recorded which). These receptor sequences come from an adult woman who had mild COVID-19 (a few samples of this study predate the infection). Cell type and time point are not known.

The chain links TRBV29-1 to TRBJ2-1, with D perhaps TRBD2 (6 bases). V was shortened by 8 bases and J by 0 bases, with 20 bases between the two germline ends. Germline V gene sequence: CDR1 SQVTM, CDR2 ANQGSEA. The CDR3 extends over 16 amino acids. The CDR3 coding sequence is TGCAGCACTGAGGGAACGGGGAGGAGCTCCTACAATGAGCAGTTCTTC. Encoded protein: CSTEGTGRSSYNEQFF.

As regards this clonotype: An end of the junction does not agree with germline; a read error may underlie this. The gene calls are TRBV9 and TRBJ2-4; D gene ambiguous. This CDR3 comprises 9 residues. Germline V gives CDR1 SGDLS, CDR2 YYNGEE. CDR3 DNA: TGTGCCAGCAGCCCGCGGATTCAATTC. It is translated as CASSPRIQF.

The chain combines TRBV2 with TRBJ2-3; D is unclear. Germline V gives CDR1 SNHLY, CDR2 FYNNEI. V dropped 0 bases and J dropped 6 bases, with 7 bases sitting between them. The CDR3 runs 13 residues. CDR3 DNA: TGTGCCAGCAGTGAAGCGATGAAGGATACGCAGTATTTT. Translation gives CASSEAMKDTQYF.

This clonotype has a handful of counts. V usage is TRBV15 and J usage is TRBJ2-2; tentatively, D is TRBD1 (6 bases). The V gene lost 9 bases and the J gene lost 5 bases, with 13 bases spanning the gap. The germline V gene encodes CDR1 LNHNV and CDR2 YYDKDF (reference sequence). The CDR3 is 13 amino acids. The CDR3 loop reads CATSNRETGELFF. CDR3 coding DNA: TGTGCCACTTCCAACAGGGAAACCGGGGAGCTGTTTTTT.

V usage is TRBV5-1 and J usage is TRBJ2-5; 14 positions match TRBD2. V lost 4 bases, J lost 4 bases, and 6 bases stayed unmatched. The CDR3 has 16 amino acids. Germline CDR1 is SGHRS and CDR2 is YFSETQ. CDR3 protein: CASSRGLAGEPETQYF. As DNA, the CDR3 is TGCGCCAGCAGCCGGGGACTAGCGGGGGAACCAGAGACCCAGTACTTC. The whole variable domain, filled in from reference TRBV5-1 and TRBJ2-5, reads KAGVTQTPRYLIKTRGQQVTLSCSPISGHRSVSWYQQTPGQGLQFLFEYFSETQRNKGNFPGRFSGRQFSNSRSEMNVSTLELGDSALYLCASSRGLAGEPETQYFGPGTRLLVL.

This clonotype has a handful of counts. A junction boundary mismatches the germline segment, possibly from a read error. The chain carries TRBV7-7 and TRBJ2-7; D perhaps matches TRBD1 (5 bases). The CDR3 consists of 13 residues. The germline CDR1 and CDR2 sequences are SSHAT and FNYEAQ (reference sequence). CDR3 residues: CASSYSDNYEQYF. DNA of the CDR3: TGTGCTAGCAGCTATTCGGACAACTACGAGCAGTACTTC.

The genes are TRBV5-5 and TRBJ2-7, with 7 positions matching TRBD1. CDR3 length equals 15 residues. V dropped 0 bases and J dropped 9; count of bases not matched to a gene: 12. The germline V gene has CDR1 SGHKS and CDR2 YYEKEE (reference sequence). The CDR3 loop is CASSLAGTDYEGQYF. The CDR3 DNA sequence: TGTGCCAGCAGCTTGGCCGGGACAGATTACGAAGGGCAGTACTTC. Looking up the rest from reference TRBV5-5 and TRBJ2-7 gives the full variable domain: DAGVTQSPTHLIKTRGQQVTLRCSPISGHKSVSWYQQVLGQGPQFIFQYYEKEERGRGNFPDRFSARQFPNYSSELNVNALLLGDSALYLCASSLAGTDYEGQYFGPGTRLTVT.

The CDR3 loop is CASSTGQGYNEQFF. The DNA of the CDR3 is TGCGCCAGCAGCACGGGACAGGGCTACAATGAGCAGTTCTTC. The V and J genes are TRBV5-1 and TRBJ2-1, with TRBD1 identical over 9 bases. In germline, CDR1 is SGHRS, CDR2 YFSETQ. The CDR3 runs 14 residues. The V and J ends lost 4 bases and 3 bases, in that order; junction bases with no gene match: 2. The whole variable domain, remainder taken from reference TRBV5-1 and TRBJ2-1, is KAGVTQTPRYLIKTRGQQVTLSCSPISGHRSVSWYQQTPGQGLQFLFEYFSETQRNKGNFPGRFSGRQFSNSRSEMNVSTLELGDSALYLCASSTGQGYNEQFFGPGTRLTVL.

The chain links TRBV14 to TRBJ2-3; maybe TRBD1 (6 bases). Trimming left V 1 base short and J 8 bases short, with 16 bases between. Looked up from germline, CDR1 is SGHDN and CDR2 is FVKESK. CDR3 length: 15 residues. The CDR3 spells CASSQVTGTVGTQYF. The CDR3 DNA sequence: TGTGCCAGCAGCCAAGTTACAGGGACGGTTGGTACGCAGTATTTT. The full variable domain, completed using reference TRBV14 and TRBJ2-3, is EAGVTQFPSHSVIEKGQTVTLRCDPISGHDNLYWYRRVMGKEIKFLLHFVKESKQDESGMPNNRFLAERTGGTYSTLKVQPAELEDSGVYFCASSQVTGTVGTQYFGPGTRLTVL.

Only a few counts were recorded for this clonotype. The V and J genes are TRBV20-1 and TRBJ1-6; TRBD1 aligns across 10 bases. This CDR3 has 15 amino acids. Trimming at V came to 5 bases and at J to 8 bases, leaving 9 bases not matched to a gene. Per the germline V gene, CDR1 is DFQATT and CDR2 is SNEGSKA (reference sequence). The CDR3 sequence: CSAPRSDRGYSPLHF. The CDR3 DNA reads as TGCAGTGCTCCCCGTTCGGACAGGGGGTATTCACCCCTCCACTTT.

The rearrangement joins TRBV29-1 to TRBJ2-7; 7 bases align to TRBD2. This CDR3 is built from 11 residues. V dropped 6 bases and J dropped 2; count of bases not matched to a gene: 1. Germline CDR1 and CDR2: SQVTM and ANQGSEA. DNA of the CDR3: TGCAGCGTGGGACTAACCTACGAGCAGTACTTC. Protein: CSVGLTYEQYF.

This clonotype is a singleton in its sample. The CDR3 DNA reads as TGCGCCAGCAGCATCCTGCAGCGGGGCAGCTATGGCTACACCTTC. Translated: CASSILQRGSYGYTF. V is TRBV5-1 and J is TRBJ1-2, with D possibly TRBD1 on 5 matching bases. CDR3 length equals 15 residues. The germline V and J ends were trimmed by 4 bases and 4 bases, with 17 bases remaining between them. CDR1 is SGHRS and CDR2 is YFSETQ in the germline V gene.

This clonotype was observed a few times. Written as DNA, the CDR3 is TGTGCCAGTAGTTCTCGACAGCATAGCAATCAGCCCCAGCATTTT. This translates into CASSSRQHSNQPQHF. The chain recombines TRBV19 with TRBJ1-5; weak D call: TRBD1 (5 bases). CDR3 length: 15 residues. Germline values: CDR1 LNHDA, CDR2 SQIVND (reference sequence). The V end was cut by 5 bases, the J end by 0 bases, with 11 bases between. Full variable domain (outside the CDR3, taken from reference TRBV19 and TRBJ1-5): DGGITQSPKYLFRKEGQNVTLSCEQNLNHDAMYWYRQDPGQGLRLIYYSQIVNDFQKGDIAEGYSVSREKKESFPLTVTSAQKNPTAFYLCASSSRQHSNQPQHFGDGTRLSIL.

This clonotype has more than one count but fewer than ten. This sequence joins TRBV30 and TRBJ2-7, with 7 bases fitting TRBD1. CDR3 size: 15 residues. V was pared by 1 base and J by 5 bases, with 11 bases of the junction left unmatched. Germline lookup yields CDR1 GTSNPN and CDR2 SVGIG (reference sequence). The CDR3 sequence is CAWSAGTAIFNEQYF. The DNA of the CDR3 is TGTGCCTGGAGTGCCGGGACAGCGATTTTCAACGAGCAGTACTTC.

This clonotype occurred a few times. The rearrangement uses TRBV10-3 and TRBJ1-1; possible D gene TRBD1, 5 bases. CDR1 is ENHRY, CDR2 SYGVKD, per germline. This CDR3 contains 12 residues. The V end lost 9 bases, the J end lost 4 bases, and 12 bases lay between the germline ends. CDR3 in amino acids: CAISRGTTEAFF. As DNA, the CDR3 is TGTGCCATTTCGAGGGGAACCACTGAAGCTTTCTTT.

This clonotype showed up just a few times. V and J are TRBV7-2 and TRBJ2-3; 8 bases match TRBD2. The CDR3 loop spans 16 amino acids. Losses at the gene ends were 5 bases for V and 1 base for J; bases not matched to a gene: 8. The V gene's germline CDR1 is SGHTA and CDR2 FQGNSA. For the CDR3, the DNA is TGTGCCAGCAGCAGATCGTCAGCGGGAGGCACAGATACGCAGTATTTT. Protein product: CASSRSSAGGTDTQYF.

This clonotype was seen a handful of times. The CDR3 DNA reads as TGTGCCACCAGTCGCGGGACTAGCGGAGTCCCGCGCCTCGACGAGCAGTACTTC. It yields the protein CATSRGTSGVPRLDEQYF. The chain recombines TRBV24-1 with TRBJ2-7, with TRBD2 identical over 11 bases. Germline V CDR1 and CDR2: KGHDR, SFDVKD. V was pared by 6 bases and J by 5 bases, with 17 bases of the junction left unmatched. The CDR3 consists of 18 residues.

The chain combines TRBV5-1 with TRBJ1-5; the D is unclear. This CDR3 is built from 14 residues. The germline V and J ends were trimmed by 4 bases and 0 bases, with 8 bases remaining between them. Germline CDR1 and CDR2: SGHRS and YFSETQ. The CDR3 spells CASSPGDSNQPQHF. The CDR3, as DNA: TGCGCCAGCAGCCCCGGGGATAGCAATCAGCCCCAGCATTTT. The full variable domain, in which reference TRBV5-1 and TRBJ1-5 provide the parts outside the CDR3, is KAGVTQTPRYLIKTRGQQVTLSCSPISGHRSVSWYQQTPGQGLQFLFEYFSETQRNKGNFPGRFSGRQFSNSRSEMNVSTLELGDSALYLCASSPGDSNQPQHFGDGTRLSIL.

The sample holds a few counts of this clonotype. CDR3 DNA sequence: TGTGCCAGCAGCCAAGGGTTCAGGGAAAAACTGTTTTTT. Translated: CASSQGFREKLFF. V and J are TRBV3-1 and TRBJ1-4; no definite D call. In germline, CDR1 is LGHDT, CDR2 YNNKEL (reference sequence). This CDR3 is 13 amino acids long. Deletions cut 1 base from V and 8 bases from J, with 8 bases between.

V usage is TRBV9 and J usage is TRBJ2-7; D not resolved. Germline assignment: CDR1 SGDLS and CDR2 YYNGEE. The CDR3 contains 14 residues. V lost 0 bases to trimming and J lost 5 bases, with 12 bases between them. Here the CDR3 reads CASSVGSSPDEQYF. CDR3 nucleotides: TGTGCCAGCAGCGTAGGAAGTAGCCCCGACGAGCAGTACTTC.